This TCR beta chain was observed in a study of CD8 T cells in Susac syndrome. Study-wide results and caveats: The peak of CD8+ clonal expansion in Susac was seen in TEMRA cells and active patients. The study recognized that its TCR sequencing and HLA analysis covered a relatively small number of individuals.

A remark on this clonotype: Its antigen remains unidentified.

With random hexamers, reverse transcription was performed on 0.5 to 1 ug of RNA. The TCR beta CDR3 was amplified by immunoSEQ multiplex PCR across 54 Vbeta, 13 Jbeta. TCRdb re-called the immunoSEQ multiplex PCR reads with MiXCR, one entry per CDR3 protein. The sample carries 95,000 to 150,000 distinct CDR3 sequences, just under 95% recorded once. From germline, CDR1 is MGHRA and CDR2 YSYEKL. The CDR3 has 12 residues. The ends were cut back, 2 bases at V and 7 bases at J, with 8 bases in the middle. The rearrangement joins TRBV4-1 to TRBJ1-1; weak D call: TRBD1 (6 bases). The specimen was CD8+ T cells from PBMCs. This TCR was sampled from a human donor with Susac syndrome. CDR3 residues: CASSQRQDEAFF. As DNA, the CDR3 is TGCGCCAGCAGCCAAAGACAGGATGAAGCTTTCTTT.